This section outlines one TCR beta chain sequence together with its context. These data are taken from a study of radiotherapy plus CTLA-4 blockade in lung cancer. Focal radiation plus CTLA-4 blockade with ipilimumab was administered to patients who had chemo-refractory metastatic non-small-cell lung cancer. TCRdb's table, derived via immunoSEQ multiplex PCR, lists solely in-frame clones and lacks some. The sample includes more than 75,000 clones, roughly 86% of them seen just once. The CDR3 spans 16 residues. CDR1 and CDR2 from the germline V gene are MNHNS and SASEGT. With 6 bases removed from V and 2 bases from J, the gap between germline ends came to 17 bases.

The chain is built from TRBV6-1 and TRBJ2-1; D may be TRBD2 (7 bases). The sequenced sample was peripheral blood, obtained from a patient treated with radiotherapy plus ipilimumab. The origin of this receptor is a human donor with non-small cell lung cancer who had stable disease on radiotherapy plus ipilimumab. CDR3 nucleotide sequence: TGTGCCAGCAGCGAACCGCGGGGGCCTGCCTACAATGAGCAGTTCTTC. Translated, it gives CASSEPRGPAYNEQFF.